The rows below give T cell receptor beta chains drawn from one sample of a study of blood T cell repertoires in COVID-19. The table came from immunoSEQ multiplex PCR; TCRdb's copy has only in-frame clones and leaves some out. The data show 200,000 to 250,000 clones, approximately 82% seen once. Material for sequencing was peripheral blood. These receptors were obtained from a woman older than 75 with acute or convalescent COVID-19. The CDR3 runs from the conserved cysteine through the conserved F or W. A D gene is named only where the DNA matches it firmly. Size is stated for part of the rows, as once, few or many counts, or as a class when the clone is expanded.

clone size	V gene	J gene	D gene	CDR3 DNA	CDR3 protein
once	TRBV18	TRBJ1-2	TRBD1	TGTGCCAGCTCACAGGCCAGGGACAGGGTTGTCTATGGCTACACCTTC	CASSQARDRVVYGYTF
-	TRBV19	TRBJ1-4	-	TGTGCCAGTAGTATAGCACGCCAGATAAATGAAAAACTGTTTTTT	CASSIARQINEKLFF
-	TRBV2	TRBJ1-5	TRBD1	TGTGCCAGCAGTTTGACAGGGGGCCTTCAGCCCCAGCATTTT	CASSLTGGLQPQHF
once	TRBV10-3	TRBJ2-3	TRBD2	TGTGCCATCAGCTCCGGGACTAGCGGGGTCACAGATACGCAGTATTTT	CAISSGTSGVTDTQYF
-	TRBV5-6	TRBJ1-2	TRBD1	TGTGCCAGCAGCTTGGCCGGGACAGGCTATGGCTACACCTTC	CASSLAGTGYGYTF
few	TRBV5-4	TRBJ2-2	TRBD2	TGTGCCAGCAGCCCCGGCGGAAGCGGGGACGCCGGCGGGGAGCTGTTTTTT	CASSPGGSGDAGGELFF
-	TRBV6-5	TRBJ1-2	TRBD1	TGTGCCAGCCGGCCGACAGGGCGGTCAATTGGAGGCTACACCTTC	CASRPTGRSIGGYTF
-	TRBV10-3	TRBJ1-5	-	TGTGCCATCAGTGTTTCCGGGGATGGCAATCAGCCCCAGCATTTT	CAISVSGDGNQPQHF
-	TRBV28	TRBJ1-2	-	TGTGCCAGCACCCCAGGGTGGCAGGGAACGGGCTACACCTTC	CASTPGWQGTGYTF
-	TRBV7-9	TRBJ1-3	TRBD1	TGTGCCAGCAGCCCGGACAGGGGAGGAAACACCATATATTTT	CASSPDRGGNTIYF
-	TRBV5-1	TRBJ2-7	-	TGCGCCAGCAGCTTGGTCCCTGGGGCCAACGAGCAGTACTTC	CASSLVPGANEQYF
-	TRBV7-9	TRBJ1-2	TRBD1	TGTGCCAGCAGCTTCCAGGGGGCGCGGGGCTATGGCTACACCTTC	CASSFQGARGYGYTF
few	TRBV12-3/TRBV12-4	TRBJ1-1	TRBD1	TGTGCCAGCAGCCGGGGACAGGGTGAAGCTTTCTTT	CASSRGQGEAFF
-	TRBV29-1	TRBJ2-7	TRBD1	TGCAGCGCCGGCGCCGGGACAGGGGCCTCCTACGAGCAGTACTTC	CSAGAGTGASYEQYF
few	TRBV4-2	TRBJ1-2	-	TGTGCCAGCAGCCTGGGGGGTGCTAACTATGGCTACACCTTC	CASSLGGANYGYTF
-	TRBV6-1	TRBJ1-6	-	TGTGCCAGCAGTGAACAGGGGTATAATAATTCACCCCTCCACTTT	CASSEQGYNNSPLHF
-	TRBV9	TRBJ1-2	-	TGTGCCAGCAGCGTAGGGGGTGCGGGTTATGGCTACACCTTC	CASSVGGAGYGYTF
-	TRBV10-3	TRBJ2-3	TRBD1	TGTGCCGTACAGGGGGTTGCGGATACGCAGTATTTT	CAVQGVADTQYF
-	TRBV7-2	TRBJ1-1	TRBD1	TGTGCCAGCAGCTTATGGGTTTCTCTTCGACAGGGTTACAATGAAGCTTTCTTT	CASSLWVSLRQGYNEAFF
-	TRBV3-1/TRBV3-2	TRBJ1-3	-	TGTGCCAGCAGCCCCTCAGGGTCGGCGGGAAACACCATATATTTT	CASSPSGSAGNTIYF
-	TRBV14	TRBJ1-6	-	TGTGCCAGCAGCCAGGGACACCGTCCTTCGCCCCTCCACTTT	CASSQGHRPSPLHF
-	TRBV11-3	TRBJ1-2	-	TGTGCCAGCAGCGCCACAGCTTTCTATGGCTACACCTTC	CASSATAFYGYTF
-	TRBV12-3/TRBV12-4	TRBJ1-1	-	TGTGCCAGCAGCCTTGGGACATACACTGAAGCTTTCTTT	CASSLGTYTEAFF
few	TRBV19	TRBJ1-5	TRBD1	TGTGCCAGTAGTGTTACCGGGACAGGGGGGGGTCAGCCCCAGCATTTT	CASSVTGTGGGQPQHF
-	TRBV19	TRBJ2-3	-	TGTGCCAGTGAGGACATTAGCACAGATACGCAGTATTTT	CASEDISTDTQYF
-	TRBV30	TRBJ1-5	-	TGTGCCTGGAGTGTAGGGGCAGTTAATCAGCCCCAGCATTTT	CAWSVGAVNQPQHF
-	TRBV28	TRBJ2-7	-	TGTGCCAGCAGTCCCTACTACTACGAGCAGTACTTC	CASSPYYYEQYF
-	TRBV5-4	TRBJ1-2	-	TGTGCCAGCAGCTTGGTAATGGCGGGGGACTATGGCTACACCTTC	CASSLVMAGDYGYTF
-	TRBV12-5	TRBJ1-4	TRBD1	TGTGCTAGTGGTTTGGCATTAATCGACTCAGGGGGAAAACTGTTTTTT	CASGLALIDSGGKLFF
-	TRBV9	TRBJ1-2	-	TGTGCCAGCAGCTTCAGTGGAGACTCCTTGGACTACACCTTC	CASSFSGDSLDYTF
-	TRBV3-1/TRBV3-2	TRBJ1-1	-	TGTGCCAGCAGCCAAGGGGGGCAGGGGTGGGCTGAAGCTTTCTTT	CASSQGGQGWAEAFF
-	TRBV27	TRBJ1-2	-	TGTGCCAGCAGCTTAACAGGGCATGGCTACACCTTC	CASSLTGHGYTF
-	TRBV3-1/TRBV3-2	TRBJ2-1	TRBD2	TGTGCCAGCAGCCCTCTTTCTAGCGGGGGGGTTTACAATGAGCAGTTCTTC	CASSPLSSGGVYNEQFF